These T cell receptor beta chains were read from a single sample in a study of blood T cell repertoires in COVID-19. Data came from immunoSEQ multiplex PCR; TCRdb stores just in-frame clones and leaves some out. The sample holds 250,000 to 350,000 clones, around 82% seen once. Sequencing was carried out using peripheral blood. These receptors were obtained from a person aged 70 to 85 with COVID-19, enrolled during active disease. CDR3s include the opening cysteine and the closing phenylalanine or tryptophan. D genes are given only for firm matches. A row's size may be missing; if present it is once, few, many or a size class.

clone_size: few
v_call: TRBV2
d_call: .
j_call: TRBJ1-1
cdr3_aa: CASSGQRNTEAFF
cdr3_nt: TGTGCCAGCAGCGGACAGAGGAACACTGAAGCTTTCTTT

clone_size: .
v_call: TRBV4-1
d_call: TRBD1
j_call: TRBJ1-2
cdr3_aa: CASSQGTGTNYGYTF
cdr3_nt: TGCGCCAGCAGCCAAGGGACAGGGACTAACTATGGCTACACCTTC

clone_size: .
v_call: TRBV28
d_call: .
j_call: TRBJ1-3
cdr3_aa: CASSFSAVSIYF
cdr3_nt: TGTGCCAGCAGTTTCTCGGCGGTGTCCATATATTTT

clone_size: once
v_call: TRBV7-8
d_call: .
j_call: TRBJ2-2
cdr3_aa: CASSFSSVAGELFF
cdr3_nt: TGTGCCAGCAGCTTCTCTAGCGTGGCCGGGGAGCTGTTTTTT

clone_size: .
v_call: TRBV5-1
d_call: .
j_call: TRBJ2-3
cdr3_aa: CASSLQLASITDTQYF
cdr3_nt: TGCGCCAGCAGCTTGCAACTAGCCTCTATCACAGATACGCAGTATTTT

clone_size: .
v_call: TRBV3-1/TRBV3-2
d_call: .
j_call: TRBJ1-1
cdr3_aa: CASSPSAGLISTEAFF
cdr3_nt: TGTGCCAGCAGCCCATCCGCAGGGTTGATTAGTACTGAAGCTTTCTTT

clone_size: .
v_call: TRBV6-1
d_call: TRBD1
j_call: TRBJ1-4
cdr3_aa: CASSGPQGASNEKLFF
cdr3_nt: TGTGCCAGCAGTGGGCCACAGGGGGCTAGTAATGAAAAACTGTTTTTT

clone_size: .
v_call: TRBV10-3
d_call: .
j_call: TRBJ2-3
cdr3_aa: CAISESGASVDTQYF
cdr3_nt: TGTGCCATCAGTGAGTCTGGGGCTAGCGTAGATACGCAGTATTTT

clone_size: .
v_call: TRBV6-5
d_call: .
j_call: TRBJ2-1
cdr3_aa: CASSYPGKSYNEQFF
cdr3_nt: TGTGCCAGCAGTTACCCGGGGAAATCCTACAATGAGCAGTTCTTC

clone_size: once
v_call: TRBV6-5
d_call: TRBD2
j_call: TRBJ2-2
cdr3_aa: CASSGLAGGLGELFF
cdr3_nt: TGTGCCAGCAGCGGACTAGCGGGGGGGCTCGGGGAGCTGTTTTTT

clone_size: .
v_call: TRBV21-1
d_call: .
j_call: TRBJ1-1
cdr3_aa: CASSKTGGTEAFF
cdr3_nt: TGTGCCAGCAGCAAAACAGGGGGCACTGAAGCTTTCTTT

clone_size: .
v_call: TRBV10-1
d_call: TRBD1
j_call: TRBJ2-7
cdr3_aa: CASSGDRGLYEQYF
cdr3_nt: TGCGCCAGCAGTGGGGACAGGGGACTCTACGAGCAGTACTTC

clone_size: .
v_call: TRBV5-1
d_call: TRBD1
j_call: TRBJ1-2
cdr3_aa: CASSLATTGGGYGYTF
cdr3_nt: TGCGCCAGCAGCTTGGCGACGACAGGGGGCGGTTATGGCTACACCTTC

clone_size: .
v_call: TRBV5-1
d_call: .
j_call: TRBJ2-1
cdr3_aa: CASSLAQNNEQFF
cdr3_nt: TGCGCCAGCAGCTTGGCCCAGAACAATGAGCAGTTCTTC

clone_size: .
v_call: TRBV4-1
d_call: TRBD2
j_call: TRBJ2-2
cdr3_aa: CASSLRGGQELFF
cdr3_nt: TGCGCCAGCAGCCTTCGCGGGGGGCAGGAGCTGTTTTTT

clone_size: .
v_call: TRBV6-5
d_call: .
j_call: TRBJ2-7
cdr3_aa: CASSSIYEQYF
cdr3_nt: TGTGCCAGCAGTTCAATCTACGAGCAGTACTTC

clone_size: once
v_call: TRBV2
d_call: TRBD1
j_call: TRBJ2-3
cdr3_aa: CASRGQGSRDTQYF
cdr3_nt: TGTGCCAGCCGGGGACAGGGATCGAGGGATACGCAGTATTTT

clone_size: .
v_call: TRBV12-3/TRBV12-4
d_call: TRBD1
j_call: TRBJ1-2
cdr3_aa: CASSPRQGWGYTF
cdr3_nt: TGTGCCAGCAGTCCTCGACAGGGATGGGGCTACACCTTC

clone_size: .
v_call: TRBV5-6
d_call: .
j_call: TRBJ2-3
cdr3_aa: CASRLDLGEADTQYF
cdr3_nt: TGTGCCAGCCGTTTGGACTTAGGGGAGGCAGATACGCAGTATTTT

clone_size: few
v_call: TRBV7-9
d_call: .
j_call: TRBJ1-5
cdr3_aa: CASDAGSEQPQHF
cdr3_nt: TGTGCCAGCGACGCGGGGAGTGAACAGCCCCAGCATTTT

clone_size: .
v_call: TRBV29-1
d_call: .
j_call: TRBJ2-2
cdr3_aa: CSVEFGYRNTGELFF
cdr3_nt: TGCAGCGTTGAATTCGGTTACCGGAACACCGGGGAGCTGTTTTTT

clone_size: .
v_call: TRBV6-1
d_call: .
j_call: TRBJ1-5
cdr3_aa: CASSENYSNQPQHF
cdr3_nt: TGTGCCAGCAGTGAAAACTATAGCAATCAGCCCCAGCATTTT

clone_size: .
v_call: TRBV25-1
d_call: TRBD2
j_call: TRBJ2-7
cdr3_aa: CASSYSGRPPFEQYF
cdr3_nt: TGTGCCAGCAGCTATAGCGGGAGGCCCCCCTTCGAGCAGTACTTC

clone_size: .
v_call: TRBV2
d_call: .
j_call: TRBJ1-1
cdr3_aa: CASRTGLLNTEAFF
cdr3_nt: TGTGCCAGCAGGACGGGACTTTTGAACACTGAAGCTTTCTTT

clone_size: .
v_call: TRBV6-6
d_call: TRBD1
j_call: TRBJ1-2
cdr3_aa: CASSPEGTGGYTF
cdr3_nt: TGTGCCAGCAGCCCTGAAGGGACAGGAGGCTACACCTTC

clone_size: .
v_call: TRBV7-2
d_call: .
j_call: TRBJ2-5
cdr3_aa: CASSSGFSQETQYF
cdr3_nt: TGTGCCAGCAGCTCCGGGTTTTCCCAAGAGACCCAGTACTTC

clone_size: .
v_call: TRBV5-6
d_call: TRBD1
j_call: TRBJ2-1
cdr3_aa: CASSLALSRDRVFNEQFF
cdr3_nt: TGTGCCAGCAGCTTGGCCCTTTCCCGGGACAGGGTTTTCAATGAGCAGTTCTTC

clone_size: .
v_call: TRBV7-2
d_call: .
j_call: TRBJ1-5
cdr3_aa: CASSLALGGAGNQPQHF
cdr3_nt: TGTGCCAGCAGCTTAGCGTTGGGGGGGGCCGGCAATCAGCCCCAGCATTTT

clone_size: .
v_call: TRBV3-1/TRBV3-2
d_call: TRBD2
j_call: TRBJ2-3
cdr3_aa: CASSLLFGGEVSDRNTQYF
cdr3_nt: TGTGCCAGCAGCCTACTCTTCGGGGGGGAGGTCTCTGATAGGAATACGCAGTATTTT

clone_size: .
v_call: TRBV30
d_call: TRBD2
j_call: TRBJ2-7
cdr3_aa: CACNGLAAYEQYF
cdr3_nt: TGTGCCTGTAACGGACTAGCGGCTTACGAGCAGTACTTC

clone_size: .
v_call: TRBV5-6
d_call: .
j_call: TRBJ1-6
cdr3_aa: CASSPPGSYNSPLHF
cdr3_nt: TGTGCCAGCAGCCCTCCAGGGTCATATAATTCACCCCTCCACTTT

clone_size: .
v_call: TRBV19
d_call: TRBD1
j_call: TRBJ1-1
cdr3_aa: CASRRDRGMNTEAFF
cdr3_nt: TGTGCCAGTAGGCGGGACAGGGGCATGAACACTGAAGCTTTCTTT

clone_size: .
v_call: TRBV30
d_call: TRBD1
j_call: TRBJ2-3
cdr3_aa: CAWDTGQGVTDTQYF
cdr3_nt: TGTGCCTGGGATACAGGACAGGGGGTAACAGATACGCAGTATTTT

clone_size: .
v_call: TRBV5-1
d_call: TRBD1
j_call: TRBJ1-4
cdr3_aa: CASSPQGAIEEKLFF
cdr3_nt: TGCGCCAGCAGCCCCCAGGGGGCGATTGAGGAAAAACTGTTTTTT

clone_size: once
v_call: TRBV6-5
d_call: .
j_call: TRBJ1-6
cdr3_aa: CASTLAPPNSPLHF
cdr3_nt: TGTGCCAGCACTCTAGCCCCCCCTAATTCACCCCTCCACTTT

clone_size: .
v_call: TRBV3-1/TRBV3-2
d_call: TRBD1
j_call: TRBJ1-1
cdr3_aa: CASSQEGQGRAMNTEAFF
cdr3_nt: TGTGCCAGCAGCCAGGAGGGACAGGGCCGTGCAATGAACACTGAAGCTTTCTTT

clone_size: .
v_call: TRBV6-2/TRBV6-3
d_call: TRBD1
j_call: TRBJ1-2
cdr3_aa: CASSYVGQGDGYTF
cdr3_nt: TGTGCCAGCAGTTACGTCGGACAGGGTGATGGCTACACCTTC

clone_size: .
v_call: TRBV9
d_call: .
j_call: TRBJ1-4
cdr3_aa: CASSVSTTNEKLFF
cdr3_nt: TGTGCCAGCAGCGTTAGCACAACTAATGAAAAACTGTTTTTT

clone_size: .
v_call: TRBV6-2/TRBV6-3
d_call: .
j_call: TRBJ2-7
cdr3_aa: CASSYKTGISYEQYF
cdr3_nt: TGTGCCAGCAGTTACAAAACAGGAATCTCCTACGAGCAGTACTTC

clone_size: .
v_call: TRBV6-1
d_call: TRBD1
j_call: TRBJ1-6
cdr3_aa: CASSEGQLFNSPLHF
cdr3_nt: TGTGCCAGCAGTGAGGGACAGCTCTTTAATTCACCCCTCCACTTT

clone_size: .
v_call: TRBV28
d_call: TRBD2
j_call: TRBJ2-3
cdr3_aa: CASRLPGGLAGPAGTQYF
cdr3_nt: TGTGCCAGCAGATTACCTGGTGGACTAGCGGGACCAGCAGGTACGCAGTATTTT